This is a list of T cell receptor beta chains from one sample in a study of cytomegalovirus exposure and HLA in healthy donors. Assay used: immunoSEQ multiplex PCR; TCRdb lists only in-frame clones, some missing. Seen here are 150,000 to 200,000 clones, around 83% observed once, and the top ten hold 0.95% to 1.4%. Sequencing was carried out using PBMCs. These receptors were obtained from a woman aged 40 to 50 in good health and CMV-seronegative. Each CDR3 is given with its conserved first and last residue. Each record gives: J gene, D gene, CDR3 length, clone size, V gene, CDR3 protein, CDR3 DNA. A D gene is named only where the DNA matches it firmly. Not all rows give a size; the values are once, few, many and, for expanded clones, a class.

>TRBJ2-7|TRBD1|14|.|TRBV6-1
CASSPGGLPYEQYF
TGTGCCAGCAGTCCAGGGGGCCTGCCCTACGAGCAGTACTTC
>TRBJ2-1|.|16|.|TRBV4-2
CASSLTRDSTSAEQFF
TGTGCCAGCAGCCTCACCCGGGACTCGACCTCCGCTGAGCAGTTCTTC
>TRBJ2-7|.|14|.|TRBV5-8
CASSPGDTTYEQYF
TGTGCCAGCAGCCCTGGGGACACCACCTACGAGCAGTACTTC
>TRBJ2-1|.|13|.|TRBV6-5
CASSYTMANEQFF
TGTGCCAGCAGCTATACTATGGCCAATGAGCAGTTCTTC
>TRBJ1-5|.|13|.|TRBV6-6
CASRRRDNQPQHF
TGTGCCAGCAGGAGGAGGGATAATCAGCCCCAGCATTTT
>TRBJ1-2|.|12|.|TRBV7-2
CASSLIGEGYTF
TGTGCCAGCAGCTTAATTGGGGAGGGCTACACCTTC
>TRBJ2-7|.|15|.|TRBV14
CASSQDWGGRIEQYF
TGTGCCAGCAGCCAAGATTGGGGGGGCCGGATCGAGCAGTACTTC
>TRBJ2-7|TRBD2|14|once|TRBV19
CASSATSDSYEQYF
TGTGCCAGTAGTGCGACTAGCGACTCCTACGAGCAGTACTTC
>TRBJ2-3|TRBD1|14|.|TRBV30
CACTGQGQWDTQYF
TGTGCCTGCACCGGACAGGGGCAATGGGATACGCAGTATTTT
>TRBJ1-1|.|15|.|TRBV7-6
CASSLARVVGSEAFF
TGTGCCAGCAGCTTAGCACGGGTGGTAGGTTCCGAAGCTTTCTTT
>TRBJ1-2|.|16|.|TRBV7-9
CASSLVPGASVYGYTF
TGTGCCAGCAGCTTAGTTCCGGGTGCGTCGGTTTATGGCTACACCTTC
>TRBJ1-2|.|13|.|TRBV28
CASSFRTDWGYTF
TGTGCCAGCAGTTTCAGGACAGATTGGGGCTACACCTTC
>TRBJ1-1|.|14|.|TRBV4-1
CASGSQRRKSEAFF
TGCGCCAGCGGGAGCCAGAGGAGAAAGTCGGAAGCTTTCTTT
>TRBJ2-3|TRBD1|17|once|TRBV11-1
CASSLGGQGAQLDTQYF
TGTGCCAGCAGCTTGGGGGGACAGGGGGCTCAGTTGGATACGCAGTATTTT
>TRBJ1-4|TRBD1|16|.|TRBV4-3
CASSQGAGQGSEKLFF
TGCGCCAGCAGCCAAGGCGCGGGACAGGGAAGTGAAAAACTGTTTTTT
>TRBJ2-2|.|15|.|TRBV6-1
CASTQDSPNTGELFF
TGTGCCAGCACCCAGGACAGCCCGAACACCGGGGAGCTGTTTTTT
>TRBJ1-1|.|12|once|TRBV29-1
CSVGDTETEAFF
TGCAGCGTTGGGGACACGGAGACTGAAGCTTTCTTT
>TRBJ2-3|TRBD2|18|.|TRBV29-1
CSVEARRWGGRIADTQYF
TGCAGCGTTGAAGCTAGGAGGTGGGGAGGGCGAATCGCAGATACGCAGTATTTT
>TRBJ2-1|.|13|.|TRBV6-1
CASGAQSYNEQFF
TGTGCCAGTGGGGCACAGAGCTACAATGAGCAGTTCTTC
>TRBJ2-7|.|14|.|TRBV9
CASSVEAGSYEQYF
TGTGCCAGCAGCGTAGAGGCAGGCTCCTACGAGCAGTACTTC
>TRBJ1-5|TRBD1|15|.|TRBV4-3
CASSQFLDRETSQHF
TGCGCCAGCAGCCAGTTTTTGGACAGGGAGACGTCCCAGCATTTT
>TRBJ1-1|TRBD1|14|few|TRBV7-2
CASSSNRGNTEAFF
TGTGCCAGCAGCTCGAACAGGGGTAACACTGAAGCTTTCTTT
>TRBJ2-3|TRBD2|15|.|TRBV5-4
CASSWGGLAADTQYF
TGTGCCAGCAGCTGGGGGGGACTAGCAGCAGATACGCAGTATTTT